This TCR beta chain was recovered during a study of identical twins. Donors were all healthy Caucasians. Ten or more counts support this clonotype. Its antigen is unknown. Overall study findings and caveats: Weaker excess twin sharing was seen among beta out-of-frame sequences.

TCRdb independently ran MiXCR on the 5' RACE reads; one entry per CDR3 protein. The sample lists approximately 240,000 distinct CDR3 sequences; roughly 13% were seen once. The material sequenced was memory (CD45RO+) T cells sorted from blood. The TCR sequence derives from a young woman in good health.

CDR3 loop: CASSLAGGPTDTQYF. CDR3 nucleotide sequence: TGTGCCAGCAGCTTAGCGGGAGGGCCAACAGATACGCAGTATTTT. The chain couples TRBV7-2 to TRBJ2-3; TRBD2 matches 7 bases. Germline-derived CDR1 and CDR2 are SGHTA and FQGNSA. This CDR3 comprises 15 residues. Trimming removed 0 bases from V and 3 bases from J; junction bases left unmatched: 3.